The 22 T cell receptor beta chains presented below share a single source sample, sequenced in a study of PD-L1 blockade in urothelial cancer. The method was immunoSEQ multiplex PCR; TCRdb's version includes in-frame clones alone and lacks a portion of them. This table has 20,000 to 30,000 clones, 86% appearing once. This specimen was PBMCs, taken around atezolizumab (anti-PD-L1) treatment. These receptors were obtained from a man aged 55 to 69 with urothelial cancer.

The chain is built from TRBV30 and TRBJ2-1, with D perhaps TRBD2 (6 bases). Germline V gene data show CDR1 as GTSNPN and CDR2 as SVGIG (reference sequence). Trimming left V 2 bases short and J 7 bases short, with 18 bases between. The CDR3 spans 15 residues. CDR3 residues: CAWSRGEANTNEQFF. CDR3 sequence (DNA): TGTGCCTGGAGTCGCGGGGAGGCGAACACGAATGAGCAGTTCTTC.

V and J are TRBV7-9 and TRBJ2-7, with 9 bases identical to TRBD1. Germline lookup yields CDR1 SEHNR and CDR2 FQNEAQ (reference sequence). CDR3 size: 18 residues. Losses at the gene ends were 1 base for V and 6 bases for J; bases not matched to a gene: 16. The CDR3 spells CASSLVGQGGFLGGEQYF. The CDR3 DNA reads TGTGCCAGCAGCTTAGTGGGACAGGGTGGCTTTCTAGGAGGCGAGCAGTACTTC.

The chain carries TRBV7-9 and TRBJ2-7; a weak D match, TRBD1 (6 bases). CDR3 length equals 13 residues. Trimming stripped 7 bases from V and 5 bases from J, with 15 bases between. Looked up from germline, CDR1 is SEHNR and CDR2 is FQNEAQ (reference sequence). The CDR3 DNA is TGTGCCAGCACCCCCGCGCAGGGGAACGAGCAGTACTTC. It is translated as CASTPAQGNEQYF.

V gene TRBV5-6 combines with J gene TRBJ2-3; no clear D gene. The CDR3 extends over 14 amino acids. The germline gives CDR1 SGHDT, CDR2 YYEEEE. The ends were cut back, 1 base at V and 0 bases at J, with 6 bases in the middle. CDR3 coding DNA: TGTGCCAGCAGCTTGCCGACTAGCACAGATACGCAGTATTTT. Translation gives CASSLPTSTDTQYF.

This chain uses TRBV30 with TRBJ2-7; 9 bases are shared with TRBD1. The CDR3 is 16 amino acids. Losses at the gene ends were 3 bases for V and 3 bases for J; bases not matched to a gene: 12. Germline V gene data show CDR1 as GTSNPN and CDR2 as SVGIG (reference sequence). CDR3 bases: TGTGCCTGGAGCGCGGGACAGGGACTTGTCTACTACGAGCAGTACTTC. It yields the protein CAWSAGQGLVYYEQYF.

This clone appeared a single time. V usage is TRBV6-1 and J usage is TRBJ1-5; D perhaps matches TRBD1 (5 bases). Germline CDR1 and CDR2: MNHNS and SASEGT. The CDR3 has 15 amino acids. V gave up 2 bases and J gave up 3 bases, with 11 bases separating them. The CDR3 nucleotides read TGTGCCAGCAGTGAAATTTGGGACTACAATCAGCCCCAGCATTTT. Amino acids: CASSEIWDYNQPQHF.

This clone was seen only once. The chain employs TRBV2 and TRBJ2-7; D may be TRBD1 (5 bases). This CDR3 is built from 15 residues. Germline V gene sequence: CDR1 SNHLY, CDR2 FYNNEI. Trimming cost V 7 bases and J 0 bases, with 16 bases left between them. The CDR3 spells CASKMQTVSSYEQYF. The CDR3 nucleotides read TGTGCCAGCAAAATGCAGACAGTTTCCTCCTACGAGCAGTACTTC. Full variable domain (rest looked up from reference TRBV2 and TRBJ2-7): EPEVTQTPSHQVTQMGQEVILRCVPISNHLYFYWYRQILGQKVEFLVSFYNNEISEKSEIFDDQFSVERPDGSNFTLKIRSTKLEDSAMYFCASKMQTVSSYEQYFGPGTRLTVT.

This clone was seen a handful of times. The rearrangement uses TRBV5-1 and TRBJ1-1; 10 bases align to TRBD1. Looked up from germline, CDR1 is SGHRS and CDR2 is YFSETQ. The ends lost 4 bases at V and 3 bases at J; junction bases unmatched: 3. This CDR3 is built from 14 residues. CDR3 sequence (DNA): TGCGCCAGCAGCATGGGACAGGGGTACACTGAAGCTTTCTTT. Translating it yields CASSMGQGYTEAFF.

The V gene is TRBV5-6, the J gene TRBJ2-7, with TRBD2 matching over 7 bases. Germline CDR1 is SGHDT and CDR2 is YYEEEE. This CDR3 region has 18 residues. V shed 2 bases, J shed 0 bases, and the junction held 14 bases outside the gene matches. In DNA form, the CDR3 reads TGTGCCAGCAGCTTTGTGGGAGGGACTCCCCCCACCTCCTACGAGCAGTACTTC. Its protein is CASSFVGGTPPTSYEQYF. Based on the CDR3 plus reference TRBV5-6 and TRBJ2-7, the full variable domain is DAGVTQSPTHLIKTRGQQVTLRCSPKSGHDTVSWYQQALGQGPQFIFQYYEEEERQRGNFPDRFSGHQFPNYSSELNVNALLLGDSALYLCASSFVGGTPPTSYEQYFGPGTRLTVT.

This chain uses TRBV7-2 with TRBJ2-3, with TRBD2 matching over 15 bases. V gave up 0 bases and J gave up 1 base; unmatched junction bases: 8. This CDR3 spans 20 amino acids. Looked up from germline, CDR1 is SGHTA and CDR2 is FQGNSA. CDR3 nucleotides: TGTGCCAGCAGCTTAGCCTACTGGACTAGCGGGGGGGCGGGCACAGATACGCAGTATTTT. Amino acid sequence: CASSLAYWTSGGAGTDTQYF.

The CDR3 DNA reads TGTGCCAGTAGTATGCGGTCCGCAGGGATTAATGGCTACACCTTC. Its protein product is CASSMRSAGINGYTF. This sequence joins TRBV19 and TRBJ1-2; D possibly corresponds to TRBD1 (5 bases). Trimming left V 3 bases short and J 6 bases short, with 17 bases between. Germline CDR1 is LNHDA and CDR2 is SQIVND (reference sequence). The CDR3 consists of 15 residues. The whole variable domain, remainder taken from reference TRBV19 and TRBJ1-2, is DGGITQSPKYLFRKEGQNVTLSCEQNLNHDAMYWYRQDPGQGLRLIYYSQIVNDFQKGDIAEGYSVSREKKESFPLTVTSAQKNPTAFYLCASSMRSAGINGYTFGSGTRLTVV.

The chain carries TRBV7-8 and TRBJ1-5; no reliable D call. V dropped 5 bases and J dropped 7 bases, with 15 bases sitting between them. CDR1 and CDR2 from the germline V gene are SGHVS and FQNEAQ. This CDR3 comprises 14 residues. The chain's CDR3 is CASSPAGVVQPQHF. In DNA, the CDR3 is TGTGCCAGCAGCCCCGCGGGAGTAGTCCAGCCCCAGCATTTT.

The rearrangement uses TRBV6-1 and TRBJ2-7; 9 bases line up with TRBD2. CDR1 and CDR2 (germline): MNHNS, SASEGT. Germline trimming cut 5 bases from V and 1 base from J; bases unmatched to any gene: 6. The CDR3 is made up of 15 amino acids. This CDR3 reads CASSITTSGSYEQYF. CDR3 coding DNA: TGTGCCAGCAGTATTACGACTAGCGGATCCTACGAGCAGTACTTC.

This sequence joins TRBV25-1 and TRBJ2-5; 10 bases line up with TRBD1. J lost 4 bases, V lost 5 bases, and 10 bases had no gene match. The CDR3 extends over 16 amino acids. The V gene's germline CDR1 is MGHDK and CDR2 SYGVNS. The CDR3 DNA reads TGTGCCAGCAGTTACACTACCGGGACAGGGGCAGAGACCCAGTACTTC. Translation: CASSYTTGTGAETQYF.

The chain joins TRBV27 to TRBJ2-7; perhaps TRBD1 as D (5 bases). In germline, CDR1 is MNHEY, CDR2 SMNVEV (reference sequence). The germline V and J ends were trimmed by 0 bases and 1 base, with 10 bases remaining between them. This CDR3 contains 15 residues. For the CDR3, the DNA is TGTGCCAGCAGTTTATCGATCCCAGGGTCCTACGAGCAGTACTTC. Its protein product is CASSLSIPGSYEQYF.

V gene TRBV5-1 combines with J gene TRBJ1-5, with 8 bases identical to TRBD1. CDR3 length equals 15 residues. Per the germline V gene, CDR1 is SGHRS and CDR2 is YFSETQ. Trimming cost V 3 bases and J 0 bases; bases outside gene matches: 2. The CDR3 spells CASSYGTGSNQPQHF. Here the CDR3 DNA reads TGCGCCAGCAGCTACGGGACAGGTAGCAATCAGCCCCAGCATTTT.

The V and J genes are TRBV6-6 and TRBJ1-1; D may be TRBD1 (6 bases). Germline values: CDR1 MNHNY, CDR2 SVGAGI (reference sequence). The V gene lost 11 bases and the J gene lost 1 base, with 14 bases spanning the gap. The CDR3 has 13 amino acids. The CDR3 loop is CAGNREPNTEAFF. In DNA form, the CDR3 reads TGTGCCGGAAACAGGGAGCCGAACACTGAAGCTTTCTTT.

The V and J genes are TRBV19 and TRBJ2-7, with TRBD2 matching 7 bases. CDR1 LNHDA and CDR2 SQIVND come from the germline V gene (reference sequence). V lost 5 bases to trimming and J lost 2 bases; unmatched junction nucleotides: 3. The CDR3 sequence is 13 residues long. The CDR3 region is CASSGRGAYEQYF. CDR3 in DNA: TGTGCCAGTAGTGGCCGGGGGGCCTACGAGCAGTACTTC. Combining the CDR3 with reference TRBV19 and TRBJ2-7 gives the whole variable domain DGGITQSPKYLFRKEGQNVTLSCEQNLNHDAMYWYRQDPGQGLRLIYYSQIVNDFQKGDIAEGYSVSREKKESFPLTVTSAQKNPTAFYLCASSGRGAYEQYFGPGTRLTVT.

The V gene is TRBV30, the J gene TRBJ2-1, with a weak D call TRBD2 (6 bases). The V and J ends lost 7 bases and 0 bases respectively, with 13 bases between them. The CDR3 is made up of 14 amino acids. CDR1 is GTSNPN, CDR2 SVGIG, per germline (reference sequence). CDR3 coding DNA: TGTGCCTACAATAGCGGTTACTCCTACAATGAGCAGTTCTTC. Protein sequence: CAYNSGYSYNEQFF.

The gene calls are TRBV9 and TRBJ2-1; 8 nucleotides align to TRBD2. The CDR3 covers 17 residues. The germline V gene has CDR1 SGDLS and CDR2 YYNGEE. V dropped 3 bases and J dropped 9; count of bases not matched to a gene: 17. The CDR3 bases are TGTGCCAGCAGCGCGGGGGTGCGGGGGGCCTCCCAGAGTGAGCAGTTCTTC. Its translation: CASSAGVRGASQSEQFF.

The chain carries TRBV10-1 and TRBJ2-5, with 7 bases lining up with TRBD1. The CDR3 has 14 residues. V lost 5 bases and J lost 4; bases outside the gene matches: 7. Germline CDR1 is WNHNN and CDR2 is SYGVQD (reference sequence). The CDR3 region is CASSSGGFLETQYF. For the CDR3, the DNA is TGCGCCAGCAGTTCAGGGGGATTTCTAGAGACCCAGTACTTC.

This chain links TRBV27 with TRBJ1-2; D uncertain. V was clipped by 2 bases and J by 3 bases, with 7 bases between them. The CDR3 is 13 residues long. Germline V gene data show CDR1 as MNHEY and CDR2 as SMNVEV (reference sequence). CDR3 DNA sequence: TGTGCCAGCAGTTTAGAGGGCCACTATGGCTACACCTTC. This encodes CASSLEGHYGYTF.